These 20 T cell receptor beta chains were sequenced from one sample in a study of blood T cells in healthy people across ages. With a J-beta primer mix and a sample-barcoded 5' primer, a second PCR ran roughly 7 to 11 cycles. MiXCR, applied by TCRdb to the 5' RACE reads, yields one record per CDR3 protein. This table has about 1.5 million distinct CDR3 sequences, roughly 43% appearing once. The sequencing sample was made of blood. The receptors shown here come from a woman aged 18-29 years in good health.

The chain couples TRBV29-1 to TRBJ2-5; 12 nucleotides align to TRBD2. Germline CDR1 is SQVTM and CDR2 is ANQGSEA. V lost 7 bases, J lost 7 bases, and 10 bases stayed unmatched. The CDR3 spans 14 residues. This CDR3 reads CSATKGLAGLTQYF. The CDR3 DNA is TGCAGCGCTACAAAAGGACTAGCGGGACTGACCCAGTACTTC.

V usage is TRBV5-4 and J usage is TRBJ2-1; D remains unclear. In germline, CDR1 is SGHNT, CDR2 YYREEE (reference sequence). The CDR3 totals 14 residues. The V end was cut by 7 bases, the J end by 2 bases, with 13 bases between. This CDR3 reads CASHPAATYNEQFF. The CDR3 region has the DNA TGTGCCAGCCACCCCGCGGCAACCTACAATGAGCAGTTCTTC.

The CDR3 sequence: CASSLAIGGNQPQHF. The CDR3 DNA sequence: TGTGCCAGCAGCTTAGCGATAGGGGGCAATCAGCCCCAGCATTTT. J is TRBJ1-5 and V is TRBV7-2, with D tentatively TRBD1 (5 bases). V lost 0 bases, J lost 2 bases, and 8 bases lay in between. Germline CDR1 and CDR2: SGHTA and FQGNSA. The CDR3 has 15 amino acids.

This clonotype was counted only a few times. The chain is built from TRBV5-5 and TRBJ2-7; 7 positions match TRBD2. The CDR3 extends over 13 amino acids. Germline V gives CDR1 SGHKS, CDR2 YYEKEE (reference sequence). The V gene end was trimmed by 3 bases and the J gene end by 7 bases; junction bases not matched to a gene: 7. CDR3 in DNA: TGTGCCAGCAGCTGGGAGGGCTACAATGAGCAGTACTTC. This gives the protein CASSWEGYNEQYF.

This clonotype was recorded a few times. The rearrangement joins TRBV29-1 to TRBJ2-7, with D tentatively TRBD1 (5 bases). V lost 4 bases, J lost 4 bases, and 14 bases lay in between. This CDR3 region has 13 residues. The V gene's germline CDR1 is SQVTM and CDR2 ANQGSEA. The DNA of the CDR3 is TGCAGCGTTGTACTTATGACAGATTACGAGCAGTACTTC. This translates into CSVVLMTDYEQYF.

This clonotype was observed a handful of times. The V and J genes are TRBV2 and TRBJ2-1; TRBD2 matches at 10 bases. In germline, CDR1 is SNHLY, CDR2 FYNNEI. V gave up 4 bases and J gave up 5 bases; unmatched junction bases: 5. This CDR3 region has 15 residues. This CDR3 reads CASSVKRGGHNEQFF. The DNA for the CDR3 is TGTGCCAGCAGTGTAAAGCGGGGGGGACACAATGAGCAGTTCTTC.

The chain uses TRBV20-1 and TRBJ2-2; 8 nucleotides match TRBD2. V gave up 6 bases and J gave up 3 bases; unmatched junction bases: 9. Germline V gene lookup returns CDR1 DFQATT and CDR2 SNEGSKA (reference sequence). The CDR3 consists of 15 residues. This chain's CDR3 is CSARPSGLYTGELFF. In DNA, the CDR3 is TGCAGTGCCAGACCTAGCGGGTTGTACACCGGGGAGCTGTTTTTT.

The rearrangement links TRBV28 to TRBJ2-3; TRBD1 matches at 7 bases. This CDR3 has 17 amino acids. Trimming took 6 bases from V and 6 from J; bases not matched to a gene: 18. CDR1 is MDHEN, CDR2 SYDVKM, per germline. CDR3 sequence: CASSPQRGQWVIDTQYF. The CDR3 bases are TGTGCCAGCAGCCCTCAACGGGGACAGTGGGTAATTGATACGCAGTATTTT.

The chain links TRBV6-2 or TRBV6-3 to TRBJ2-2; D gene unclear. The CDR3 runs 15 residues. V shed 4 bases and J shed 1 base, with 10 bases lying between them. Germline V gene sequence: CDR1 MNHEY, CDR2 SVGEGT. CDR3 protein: CASSFAAVNTGELFF. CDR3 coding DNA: TGTGCCAGCAGTTTCGCTGCGGTGAACACCGGGGAGCTGTTTTTT.

Written as DNA, the CDR3 is TGTGCCAGCAGCGTAGAAGGGGGTCAGGGCTACACCTTC. Its translation: CASSVEGGQGYTF. The chain carries TRBV9 and TRBJ1-2; D might be TRBD1 (6 bases). The CDR3 loop spans 13 amino acids. V gave up 0 bases and J gave up 8 bases, with 11 bases separating them. Per the germline V gene, CDR1 is SGDLS and CDR2 is YYNGEE. Using reference TRBV9 and TRBJ1-2 for the parts outside the CDR3, the full variable domain is DSGVTQTPKHLITATGQRVTLRCSPRSGDLSVYWYQQSLDQGLQFLIQYYNGEERAKGNILERFSAQQFPDLHSELNLSSLELGDSALYFCASSVEGGQGYTFGSGTRLTVV.

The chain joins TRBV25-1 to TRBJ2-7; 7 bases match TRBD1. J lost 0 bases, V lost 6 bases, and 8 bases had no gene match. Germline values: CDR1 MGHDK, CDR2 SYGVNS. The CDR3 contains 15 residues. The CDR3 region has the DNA TGTGCCAGCAGGTCTGACAGGGACCTCTCCTACGAGCAGTACTTC. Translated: CASRSDRDLSYEQYF.

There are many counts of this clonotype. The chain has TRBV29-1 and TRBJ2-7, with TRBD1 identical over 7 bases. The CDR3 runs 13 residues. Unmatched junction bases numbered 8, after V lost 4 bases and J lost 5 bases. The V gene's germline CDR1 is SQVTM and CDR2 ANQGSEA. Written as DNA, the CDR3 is TGCAGCGTTGGACAGGGTAGTCACCACGAGCAGTACTTC. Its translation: CSVGQGSHHEQYF.

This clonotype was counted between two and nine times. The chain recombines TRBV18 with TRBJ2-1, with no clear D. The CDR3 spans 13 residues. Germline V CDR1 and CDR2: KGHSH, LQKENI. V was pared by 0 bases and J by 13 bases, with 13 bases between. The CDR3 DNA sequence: TGTGCCAGCTCACCACCGTCTCAAGAGACCCAGTTCTTC. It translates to CASSPPSQETQFF.

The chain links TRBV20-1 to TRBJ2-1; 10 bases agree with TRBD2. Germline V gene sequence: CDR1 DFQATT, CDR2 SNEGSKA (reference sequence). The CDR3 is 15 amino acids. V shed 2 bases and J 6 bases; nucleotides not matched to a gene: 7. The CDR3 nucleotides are TGCAGTGCTAGATCGCTAGCGGGAGAATCCAATGAGCAGTTCTTC. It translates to CSARSLAGESNEQFF.

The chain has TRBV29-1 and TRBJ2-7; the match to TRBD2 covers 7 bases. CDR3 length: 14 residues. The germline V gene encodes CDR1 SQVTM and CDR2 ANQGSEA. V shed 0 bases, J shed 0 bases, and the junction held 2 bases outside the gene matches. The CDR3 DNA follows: TGCAGCGTTGAAGAAGCGGGGAGCTCCTACGAGCAGTACTTC. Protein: CSVEEAGSSYEQYF.

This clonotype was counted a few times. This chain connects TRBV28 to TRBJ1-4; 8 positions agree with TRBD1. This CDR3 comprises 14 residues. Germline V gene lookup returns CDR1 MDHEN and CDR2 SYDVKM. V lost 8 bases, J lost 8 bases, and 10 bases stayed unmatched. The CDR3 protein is CASGPGGVREKLFF. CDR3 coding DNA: TGTGCCAGCGGCCCAGGGGGCGTGCGGGAAAAACTGTTTTTT. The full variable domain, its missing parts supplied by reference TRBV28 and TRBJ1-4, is DVKVTQSSRYLVKRTGEKVFLECVQDMDHENMFWYRQDPGLGLRLIYFSYDVKMKEKGDIPEGYSVSREKKERFSLILESASTNQTSMYLCASGPGGVREKLFFGSGTQLSVL.

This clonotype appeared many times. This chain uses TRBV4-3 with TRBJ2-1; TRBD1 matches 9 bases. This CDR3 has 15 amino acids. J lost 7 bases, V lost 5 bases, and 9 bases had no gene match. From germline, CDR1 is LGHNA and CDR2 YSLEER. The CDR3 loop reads CASSKAGTGWNEQFF. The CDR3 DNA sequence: TGCGCCAGCAGCAAAGCCGGGACAGGGTGGAATGAGCAGTTCTTC.

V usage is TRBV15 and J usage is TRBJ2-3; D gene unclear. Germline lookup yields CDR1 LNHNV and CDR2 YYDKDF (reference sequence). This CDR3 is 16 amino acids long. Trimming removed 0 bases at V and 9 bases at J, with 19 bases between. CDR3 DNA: TGTGCCACCAGCAGAGACAACCAACGAACCCTGATCACGCAGTATTTT. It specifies CATSRDNQRTLITQYF.

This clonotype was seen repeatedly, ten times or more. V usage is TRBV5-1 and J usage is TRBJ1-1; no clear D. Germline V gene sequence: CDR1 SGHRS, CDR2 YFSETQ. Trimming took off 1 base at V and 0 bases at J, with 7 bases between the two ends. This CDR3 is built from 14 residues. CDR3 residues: CASSLNSLNTEAFF. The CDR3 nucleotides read TGCGCCAGCAGCTTGAACAGCCTGAACACTGAAGCTTTCTTT.

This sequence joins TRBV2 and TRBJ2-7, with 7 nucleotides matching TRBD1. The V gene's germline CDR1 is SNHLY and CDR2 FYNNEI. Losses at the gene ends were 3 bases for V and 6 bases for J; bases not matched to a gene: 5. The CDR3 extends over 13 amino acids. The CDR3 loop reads CASSESYRGEQYF. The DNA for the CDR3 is TGTGCCAGCAGTGAGTCCTACAGGGGCGAGCAGTACTTC. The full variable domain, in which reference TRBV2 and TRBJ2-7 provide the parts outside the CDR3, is EPEVTQTPSHQVTQMGQEVILRCVPISNHLYFYWYRQILGQKVEFLVSFYNNEISEKSEIFDDQFSVERPDGSNFTLKIRSTKLEDSAMYFCASSESYRGEQYFGPGTRLTVT.